The present TCR beta chain was sequenced within a study of CD8 T cells in ankylosing spondylitis. Study-level points and caveats: Made up of fewer than ten highly homologous variants, a TCR beta motif appeared characteristic of ankylosing spondylitis blood. Disease-associated clonotypes exhibited CD8+ identity and were relatively infrequent in peripheral blood. There was reportedly significant enrichment of clones that were disease-linked in matched ankylosing spondylitis synovial fluid.

By quantitative 5'-RACE with molecular barcodes, the TCR beta libraries were made. TCRdb fed the 5' RACE reads into MiXCR, producing one record per CDR3 protein. Of just under 95,000 distinct CDR3 sequences detected, 7.5% to 9% appear once; the ten largest clones hold under 6%. V gave up 2 bases and J gave up 2 bases, with 13 bases separating them. Germline V gene data show CDR1 as SGDLS and CDR2 as YYNGEE. This CDR3 has 15 residues. This clonotype came up many times. Antigen: not known. The receptor comes from a male donor with ankylosing spondylitis or in good health (not recorded which). The sequencing input was blood, either unsorted or a sorted T cell fraction (not recorded which). V usage is TRBV9 and J usage is TRBJ2-5, with D perhaps TRBD2 (7 bases). CDR3 protein: CASSVTGGQQETQYF. CDR3 nucleotides: TGTGCCAGCAGCGTCACCGGGGGGCAACAAGAGACCCAGTACTTC.